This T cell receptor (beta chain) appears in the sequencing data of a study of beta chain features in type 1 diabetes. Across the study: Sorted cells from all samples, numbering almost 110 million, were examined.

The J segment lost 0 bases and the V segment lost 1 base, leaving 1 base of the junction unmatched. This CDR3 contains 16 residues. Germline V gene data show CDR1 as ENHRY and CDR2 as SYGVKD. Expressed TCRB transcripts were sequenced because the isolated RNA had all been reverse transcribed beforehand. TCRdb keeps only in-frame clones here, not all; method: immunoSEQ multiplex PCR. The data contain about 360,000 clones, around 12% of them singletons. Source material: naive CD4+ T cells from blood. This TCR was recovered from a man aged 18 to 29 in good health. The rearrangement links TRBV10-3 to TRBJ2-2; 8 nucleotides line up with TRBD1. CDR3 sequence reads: CAISEWDRSNTGELFF. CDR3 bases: TGTGCCATCAGTGAGTGGGACAGGTCGAACACCGGGGAGCTGTTTTTT.